This TCR beta chain was observed in a study of cytomegalovirus exposure and HLA in healthy donors. V lost 0 bases and J 5 bases, leaving 2 bases between the germline ends. CDR3 length: 11 residues. Germline assignment: CDR1 MGHRA and CDR2 YSYEKL. PCR primers comprised 60 Vbeta and 13 Jbeta primers. Method: immunoSEQ multiplex PCR; TCRdb's copy keeps in-frame clones and lacks some. The sample has approximately 210,000 clones; nearly 80% are singletons. The rearrangement uses TRBV4-1 and TRBJ2-7; no definite D call. This TCR was sampled from a male donor in good health and CMV-seronegative. The sequencing sample was made of PBMCs. This chain's CDR3 is CASSQDNEQYF. The DNA of the CDR3 is TGCGCCAGCAGCCAAGACAACGAGCAGTACTTC.